The 27 T cell receptor beta chains below come from one sample, sequenced in a study of beta chain features in type 1 diabetes. The entirety of the isolated RNA underwent reverse transcription, so expressed TCRB transcripts were sequenced. Using immunoSEQ multiplex PCR, the repertoire was profiled, and TCRdb retains in-frame clones only, with some absent. The sample shows about 160,000 clones, approximately 9.1% of them seen only once. The sequenced sample was central memory CD4+ T cells from blood. Receptors originate from a young woman in good health.

This clone was found a few times. This chain connects TRBV6-5 to TRBJ2-3; D might be TRBD1 (5 bases). CDR1 MNHEY and CDR2 SVGAGI come from the germline V gene. CDR3 length: 16 residues. Trimming removed 0 bases at V and 4 bases at J, with 14 bases between. The CDR3 reads CASSYSGQFTPDTQYF. CDR3 nucleotides: TGTGCCAGCAGTTACTCGGGGCAGTTTACCCCAGATACGCAGTATTTT.

This clone showed up just a few times. Here the CDR3 reads CASSLPPWEGTTGELFF. The CDR3 DNA follows: TGTGCCAGCAGTTTACCGCCCTGGGAGGGAACCACCGGGGAGCTGTTTTTT. The chain joins TRBV27 to TRBJ2-2, with 7 bases fitting TRBD2. From germline, CDR1 is MNHEY and CDR2 SMNVEV (reference sequence). The CDR3 sequence is 17 residues long. V lost 2 bases, J lost 4 bases, and 10 bases stayed unmatched.

This clone showed up just a few times. The rearrangement uses TRBV2 and TRBJ2-5; the match to TRBD1 covers 10 bases. CDR1 is SNHLY and CDR2 is FYNNEI in the germline V gene. The CDR3 extends over 16 amino acids. Unmatched junction bases numbered 8, after V lost 3 bases and J lost 4 bases. The CDR3 DNA sequence: TGTGCCAGCAGTGAGATCCGGGACAGGGGAAGAGAGACCCAGTACTTC. Encoded protein: CASSEIRDRGRETQYF.

This chain joins TRBV29-1 and TRBJ1-2; 9 positions match TRBD1. The CDR3 is 12 residues long. Per the germline V gene, CDR1 is SQVTM and CDR2 is ANQGSEA. V gave up 3 bases and J gave up 12 bases; unmatched junction bases: 8. DNA for the CDR3: TGCAGCGTTGAGAGACAGGGGGTAGTACACACCTTC. It codes for CSVERQGVVHTF.

As concerns this clone: The junction shows a germline mismatch at one end, possibly a read error. V gene TRBV7-7 combines with J gene TRBJ2-7; the match to TRBD1 covers 8 bases. The CDR3 sequence is 14 residues long. CDR1 SSHAT and CDR2 FNYEAQ come from the germline V gene (reference sequence). CDR3: CASSPGQESYEQYF. The CDR3 region has the DNA TGTGCTAGCAGCCCGGGACAGGAATCCTACGAGCAGTACTTC.

This clone was recorded at least ten times. The chain is built from TRBV7-9 and TRBJ2-6; D is perhaps TRBD1 (5 bases). The germline V gene encodes CDR1 SEHNR and CDR2 FQNEAQ (reference sequence). The CDR3 length is 17 residues. V was shortened by 3 bases and J by 0 bases, with 12 bases between the two germline ends. CDR3 amino acids: CASSLVQVISGANVLTF. The CDR3 DNA reads as TGTGCCAGCAGCTTGGTACAGGTTATCTCTGGGGCCAACGTCCTGACTTTC.

This clone was detected a few times. The chain employs TRBV18 and TRBJ2-3; 8 nucleotides match TRBD2. Trimming at V came to 2 bases and at J to 2 bases, leaving 12 bases not matched to a gene. Germline V gene lookup returns CDR1 KGHSH and CDR2 LQKENI. This CDR3 spans 18 amino acids. The CDR3 loop is CASSPVPAGATDTDTQYF. The CDR3 DNA reads TGTGCCAGCTCACCAGTACCAGCGGGGGCCACGGACACAGATACGCAGTATTTT.

The rearrangement links TRBV6-4 to TRBJ2-3, with 8 bases that match TRBD2. Looked up from germline, CDR1 is MRHNA and CDR2 is SNTAGT. The CDR3 spans 15 residues. Unmatched junction bases numbered 8, after V lost 5 bases and J lost 4 bases. The CDR3 DNA reads TGTGCCAGCAGTCCCGAGGCGGGGGGTGCAGATACGCAGTATTTT. Amino acids: CASSPEAGGADTQYF.

This clone was found a few times. V usage is TRBV2 and J usage is TRBJ1-2; 7 bases fit TRBD1. Germline-derived CDR1 and CDR2 are SNHLY and FYNNEI. With V trimmed by 6 bases and J by 6 bases, 7 bases remained unmatched. The CDR3 is 13 residues long. CDR3 coding DNA: TGTGCCAGCAGCCTAGACAGGGTGGATGGCTACACCTTC. It codes for CASSLDRVDGYTF.

The sample holds a few counts of this clone. The chain employs TRBV6-5 and TRBJ1-2; 7 bases agree with TRBD1. Trimming at V came to 5 bases and at J to 5 bases, leaving 8 bases not matched to a gene. The CDR3 is 14 residues long. Germline CDR1 is MNHEY and CDR2 is SVGAGI. The CDR3: CASSPRDSTYGYTF. The CDR3 nucleotides are TGTGCCAGCAGTCCCCGGGACAGTACGTATGGCTACACCTTC.

This clone was detected a few times. The chain uses TRBV7-9 and TRBJ2-2; no reliable D call. This CDR3 is 14 amino acids long. V shed 5 bases and J shed 2 bases, with 9 bases lying between them. CDR1 and CDR2 from the germline V gene are SEHNR and FQNEAQ (reference sequence). CDR3 amino acids: CASSTNTNTGELFF. As DNA, the CDR3 is TGTGCCAGCAGCACTAACACCAACACCGGGGAGCTGTTTTTT.

In DNA, the CDR3 is TGTGCCAGCAGCTTGGTAGGGAGCGGAGAGACCCAGTACTTC. Encoded protein: CASSLVGSGETQYF. The J gene is TRBJ2-5, the V gene TRBV5-4; possible D gene TRBD2, 5 bases. Trimming took 0 bases from V and 4 from J, leaving 10 bases between them. Germline V lookup: CDR1 SGHNT, CDR2 YYREEE (reference sequence). The CDR3 runs to 14 residues. The full variable domain, in which reference TRBV5-4 and TRBJ2-5 provide the parts outside the CDR3, is ETGVTQSPTHLIKTRGQQVTLRCSSQSGHNTVSWYQQALGQGPQFIFQYYREEENGRGNFPPRFSGLQFPNYSSELNVNALELDDSALYLCASSLVGSGETQYFGPGTRLLVL.

The rearrangement uses TRBV7-9 and TRBJ1-2; 9 bases are a match to TRBD1. The CDR3 is 15 amino acids. Germline V gives CDR1 SEHNR, CDR2 FQNEAQ (reference sequence). With 1 base clipped from V and 2 bases from J, the junction kept 2 bases outside the gene matches. CDR3 residues: CASSLGGTGNYGYTF. CDR3 DNA: TGTGCCAGCAGCTTAGGAGGGACAGGGAACTATGGCTACACCTTC.

This clone was seen more than once but under ten times. The V gene is TRBV7-2, the J gene TRBJ2-1; the D gene is possibly TRBD1 (5 bases). The CDR3 is 14 residues long. Trimming removed 7 bases at V and 6 bases at J, with 16 bases between. Germline assignment: CDR1 SGHTA and CDR2 FQGNSA. CDR3 nucleotides: TGTGCCAGCATCCTTAGCACAGGTCCCAATGAGCAGTTCTTC. Translating it yields CASILSTGPNEQFF.

This clone was recorded a few times. The V and J genes are TRBV2 and TRBJ1-2, with a weak D call TRBD1 (5 bases). This CDR3 is 13 amino acids long. V was clipped by 4 bases and J by 6 bases, with 12 bases between them. CDR1 is SNHLY, CDR2 FYNNEI, per germline. The CDR3 sequence is CASSVRGYDGYTF. CDR3 DNA: TGTGCCAGCAGTGTACGGGGGTATGATGGCTACACCTTC.

The chain recombines TRBV29-1 with TRBJ2-1; TRBD2 aligns across 8 bases. The V and J ends lost 3 bases and 5 bases, in that order; junction bases with no gene match: 9. Looked up from germline, CDR1 is SQVTM and CDR2 is ANQGSEA. This CDR3 spans 15 amino acids. This CDR3 reads CSVDPVSGSNNEQFF. CDR3 DNA sequence: TGCAGCGTTGATCCGGTCAGCGGGAGCAACAATGAGCAGTTCTTC.

This clone was seen a handful of times. The chain joins TRBV5-1 to TRBJ2-1; possibly TRBD2 for D (5 bases). V lost 0 bases and J lost 4, with 23 bases in between. Germline V lookup: CDR1 SGHRS, CDR2 YFSETQ. CDR3 length: 19 amino acids. CDR3 sequence reads: CASSLEVSGSPKNYNEQFF. The DNA of the CDR3 is TGCGCCAGCAGCTTGGAGGTTTCGGGGTCCCCAAAGAATTACAATGAGCAGTTCTTC.

The chain combines TRBV6-6 with TRBJ1-2, with 11 positions matching TRBD1. The CDR3 is 13 amino acids. The V segment lost 11 bases and the J segment 6 bases; nucleotides outside the gene matches: 8. From germline, CDR1 is MNHNY and CDR2 SVGAGI (reference sequence). The chain's CDR3 is CAGADRGLDGYTF. CDR3 sequence (DNA): TGTGCCGGGGCGGACAGGGGGCTTGATGGCTACACCTTC.

This chain links TRBV7-3 with TRBJ2-7; D may be TRBD2 (5 bases). The CDR3 totals 13 residues. Germline CDR1 reads SGHTA; CDR2 reads FQGTGA. Between the trimmed V and J ends, which lost 3 bases and 3 bases, there was a span of 9 bases. The CDR3 DNA reads TGTGCCAGCAGCTTTTCGGGGAGCTACGAGCAGTACTTC. Translation gives CASSFSGSYEQYF.

This chain connects TRBV10-3 to TRBJ2-7; 8 nucleotides match TRBD1. Germline values: CDR1 ENHRY, CDR2 SYGVKD. This CDR3 spans 13 amino acids. Trimming at V came to 10 bases and at J to 5 bases, leaving 10 bases not matched to a gene. The chain's CDR3 is CASSRAGGNEQYF. In DNA form, the CDR3 reads TGTGCCAGCTCTCGGGCAGGGGGCAACGAGCAGTACTTC.

This clone was observed a handful of times. The J gene is TRBJ2-6, the V gene TRBV5-1; 7 positions match TRBD1. The germline gives CDR1 SGHRS, CDR2 YFSETQ. The CDR3 sequence is 15 residues long. V trimming: 4 bases; J trimming: 6 bases; junction bases outside the gene matches: 7. CDR3 sequence (DNA): TGCGCCAGCAGCCCTCGAACAGGGGTGGCCAACGTCCTGACTTTC. Its translation: CASSPRTGVANVLTF.

This clone showed up just a few times. This rearrangement joins TRBV9 to TRBJ2-5; 12 bases are a match to TRBD2. The CDR3 consists of 16 residues. The junction had 8 bases not matched to a gene; V was cut back by 8 bases and J by 0 bases. Looked up from germline, CDR1 is SGDLS and CDR2 is YYNGEE. The CDR3 nucleotides are TGTGCCAGAAGACTAGCGGGGGTTACGTACCAAGAGACCCAGTACTTC. Encoded protein: CARRLAGVTYQETQYF.

This clone came up a few times. The rearrangement links TRBV7-9 to TRBJ1-2, with 7 bases matching TRBD1. Germline CDR1 SEHNR, CDR2 FQNEAQ (reference sequence). V was pared by 6 bases and J by 7 bases, with 11 bases of the junction left unmatched. This CDR3 is 14 amino acids long. The CDR3 nucleotides are TGTGCCAGCAGTCTTGAACAGGGGTACGTTGGCTACACCTTC. Translated, it gives CASSLEQGYVGYTF. Full variable domain (remainder filled in from reference TRBV7-9 and TRBJ1-2): DTGVSQNPRHKITKRGQNVTFRCDPISEHNRLYWYRQTLGQGPEFLTYFQNEAQLEKSRLLSDRFSAERPKGSFSTLEIQRTEQGDSAMYLCASSLEQGYVGYTFGSGTRLTVV.

This clone was detected only a few times. This chain links TRBV7-3 with TRBJ2-2; D is possibly TRBD2 (7 bases). CDR1 and CDR2 (germline): SGHTA, FQGTGA. CDR3 length: 14 amino acids. V gave up 11 bases and J gave up 4 bases, with 17 bases separating them. The CDR3 loop reads CAGGDTGSTGELFF. The DNA of the CDR3 is TGTGCCGGGGGGGATACAGGGAGCACCGGGGAGCTGTTTTTT. Filled out from reference TRBV7-3 and TRBJ2-2, the complete variable domain reads GAGVSQTPSNKVTEKGKYVELRCDPISGHTALYWYRQSLGQGPEFLIYFQGTGAADDSGLPNDRFFAVRPEGSVSTLKIQRTERGDSAVYLCAGGDTGSTGELFFGEGSRLTVL.

This clone appeared a few times. This chain connects TRBV5-1 to TRBJ1-1, with 7 nucleotides matching TRBD1. The germline CDR1 and CDR2 sequences are SGHRS and YFSETQ. The V gene end was trimmed by 3 bases and the J gene end by 4 bases; junction bases not matched to a gene: 3. This CDR3 has 13 residues. The CDR3 region is CASSSGQLTEAFF. The CDR3, as DNA: TGCGCCAGCAGCTCGGGACAGCTCACTGAAGCTTTCTTT.

This clone was observed a few times. The chain combines TRBV5-4 with TRBJ2-3, with D possibly TRBD2 on 6 matching bases. Germline assignment: CDR1 SGHNT and CDR2 YYREEE (reference sequence). The CDR3 spans 16 residues. V shed 2 bases and J shed 2 bases, with 15 bases lying between them. The CDR3, as DNA: TGTGCCAGCAGCTTAACACGCGGGGCCAACACAGATACGCAGTATTTT. This encodes CASSLTRGANTDTQYF.

Only a few counts were recorded for this clone. The junction and the germline gene differ at one end; a read error may be behind it. This chain connects TRBV7-2 to TRBJ2-5, with 11 bases lining up with TRBD2. Germline CDR1 SGHTA, CDR2 FQGNSA. The CDR3 contains 13 residues. The CDR3 reads CASSGGTSGPSDF. CDR3 bases: TGTGCCAGCAGCGGAGGGACTAGCGGCCCCTCTGACTTC.